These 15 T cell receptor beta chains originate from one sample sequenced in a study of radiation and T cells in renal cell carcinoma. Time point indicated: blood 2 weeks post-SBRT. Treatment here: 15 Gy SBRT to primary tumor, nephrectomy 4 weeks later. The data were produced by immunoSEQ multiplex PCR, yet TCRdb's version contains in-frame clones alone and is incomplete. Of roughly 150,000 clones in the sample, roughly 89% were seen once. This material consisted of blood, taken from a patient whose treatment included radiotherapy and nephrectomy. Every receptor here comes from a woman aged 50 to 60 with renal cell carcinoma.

As DNA, the CDR3 is TGTGCCAGCAGCCTTCTTAGGACTAGCGGGGCGGGAAACATTCAGTACTTC. Translation: CASSLLRTSGAGNIQYF. The chain joins TRBV5-8 to TRBJ2-4; 12 bases agree with TRBD2. The CDR3 spans 17 residues. Germline V gene sequence: CDR1 SGHTS, CDR2 YDEGEE. The trim removed 4 bases at V and 6 bases at J, leaving 11 bases unmatched.

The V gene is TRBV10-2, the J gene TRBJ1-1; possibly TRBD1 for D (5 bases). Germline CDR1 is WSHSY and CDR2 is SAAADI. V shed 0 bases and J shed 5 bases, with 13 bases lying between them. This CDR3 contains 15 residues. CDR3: CASSESGVGATEAFF. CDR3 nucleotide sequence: TGCGCCAGCAGTGAGTCCGGGGTAGGGGCGACTGAAGCTTTCTTT.

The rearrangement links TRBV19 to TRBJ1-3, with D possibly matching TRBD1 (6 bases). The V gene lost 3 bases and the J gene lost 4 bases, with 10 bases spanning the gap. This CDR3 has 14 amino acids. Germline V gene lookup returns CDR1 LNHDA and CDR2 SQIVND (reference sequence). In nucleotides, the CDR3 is TGTGCCAGTAGTATGCAGGGGAGAGGAAACACCATATATTTT. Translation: CASSMQGRGNTIYF. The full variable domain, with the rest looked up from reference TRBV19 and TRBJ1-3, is DGGITQSPKYLFRKEGQNVTLSCEQNLNHDAMYWYRQDPGQGLRLIYYSQIVNDFQKGDIAEGYSVSREKKESFPLTVTSAQKNPTAFYLCASSMQGRGNTIYFGEGSWLTVV.

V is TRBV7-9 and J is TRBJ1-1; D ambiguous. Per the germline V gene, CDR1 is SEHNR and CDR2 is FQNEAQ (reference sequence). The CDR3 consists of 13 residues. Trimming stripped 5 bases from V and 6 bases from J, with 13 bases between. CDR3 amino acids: CASSAPGDAEAFF. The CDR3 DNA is TGTGCCAGCAGCGCACCGGGTGATGCTGAAGCTTTCTTT.

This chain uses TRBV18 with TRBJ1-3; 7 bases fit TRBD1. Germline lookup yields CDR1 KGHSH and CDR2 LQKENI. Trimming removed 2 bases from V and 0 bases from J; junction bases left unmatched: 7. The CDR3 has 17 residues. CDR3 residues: CASSPRITGDSGNTIYF. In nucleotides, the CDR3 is TGTGCCAGCTCACCAAGAATAACAGGGGACTCTGGAAACACCATATATTTT. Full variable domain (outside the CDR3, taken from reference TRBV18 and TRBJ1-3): NAGVMQNPRHLVRRRGQEARLRCSPMKGHSHVYWYRQLPEEGLKFMVYLQKENIIDESGMPKERFSAEFPKEGPSILRIQQVVRGDSAAYFCASSPRITGDSGNTIYFGEGSWLTVV.

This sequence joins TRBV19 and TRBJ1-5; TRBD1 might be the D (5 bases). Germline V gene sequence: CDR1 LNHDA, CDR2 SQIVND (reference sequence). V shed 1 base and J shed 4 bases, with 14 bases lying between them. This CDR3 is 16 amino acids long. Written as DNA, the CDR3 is TGTGCCAGTAGTATAGTTGCGGGCTCAGGGAATCAGCCCCAGCATTTT. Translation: CASSIVAGSGNQPQHF.

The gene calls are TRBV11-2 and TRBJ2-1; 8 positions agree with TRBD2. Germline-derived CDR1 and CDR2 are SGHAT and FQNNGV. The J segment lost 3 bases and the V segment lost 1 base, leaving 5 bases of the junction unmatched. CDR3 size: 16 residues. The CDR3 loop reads CASSLVSGVYYNEQFF. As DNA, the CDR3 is TGTGCCAGCAGCTTAGTTAGCGGGGTATACTACAATGAGCAGTTCTTC.

CDR3 in amino acids: CASSVSPAGTGELFF. The CDR3 bases are TGTGCCAGCAGCGTATCACCAGCGGGCACCGGGGAGCTGTTTTTT. The genes are TRBV9 and TRBJ2-2; the D gene is possibly TRBD2 (6 bases). With 1 base removed from V and 4 bases from J, the gap between germline ends came to 11 bases. The germline CDR1 and CDR2 sequences are SGDLS and YYNGEE. The CDR3 runs 15 residues. The full variable domain, its missing parts supplied by reference TRBV9 and TRBJ2-2, is DSGVTQTPKHLITATGQRVTLRCSPRSGDLSVYWYQQSLDQGLQFLIQYYNGEERAKGNILERFSAQQFPDLHSELNLSSLELGDSALYFCASSVSPAGTGELFFGEGSRLTVL.

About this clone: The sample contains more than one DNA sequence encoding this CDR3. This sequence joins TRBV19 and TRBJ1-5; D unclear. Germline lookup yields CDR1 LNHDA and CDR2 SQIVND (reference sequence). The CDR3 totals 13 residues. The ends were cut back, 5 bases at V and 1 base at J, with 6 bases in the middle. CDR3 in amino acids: CASSSQSNQPQHF. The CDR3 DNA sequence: TGTGCCAGTAGTTCCCAGAGCAATCAGCCCCAGCATTTT.

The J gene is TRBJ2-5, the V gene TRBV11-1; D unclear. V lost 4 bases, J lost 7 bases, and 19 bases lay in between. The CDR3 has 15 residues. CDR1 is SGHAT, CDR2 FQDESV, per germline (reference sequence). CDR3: CASSSQTETLGTQYF. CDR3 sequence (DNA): TGTGCCAGCAGCTCCCAGACCGAAACCTTGGGGACCCAGTACTTC. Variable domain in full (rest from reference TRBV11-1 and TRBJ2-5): EAEVAQSPRYKITEKSQAVAFWCDPISGHATLYWYRQILGQGPELLVQFQDESVVDDSQLPKDRFSAERLKGVDSTLKIQPAELGDSAMYLCASSSQTETLGTQYFGPGTRLLVL.

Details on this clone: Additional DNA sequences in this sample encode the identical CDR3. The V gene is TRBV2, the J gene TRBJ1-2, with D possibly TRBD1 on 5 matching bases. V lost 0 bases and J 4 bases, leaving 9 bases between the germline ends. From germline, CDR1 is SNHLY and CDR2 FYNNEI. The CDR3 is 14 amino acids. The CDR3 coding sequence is TGTGCCAGCAGTGAAGCGCGGGACTTCTATGGCTACACCTTC. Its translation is CASSEARDFYGYTF.

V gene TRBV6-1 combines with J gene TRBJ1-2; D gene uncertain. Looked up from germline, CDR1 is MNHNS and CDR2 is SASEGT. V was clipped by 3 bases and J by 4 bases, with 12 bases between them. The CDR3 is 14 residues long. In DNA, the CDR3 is TGTGCCAGCAGTGATAGAGGGCATAGCTATGGCTACACCTTC. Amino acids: CASSDRGHSYGYTF.

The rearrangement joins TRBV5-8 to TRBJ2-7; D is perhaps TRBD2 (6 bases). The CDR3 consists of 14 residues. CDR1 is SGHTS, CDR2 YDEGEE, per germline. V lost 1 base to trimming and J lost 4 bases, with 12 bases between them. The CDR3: CASSLRPGGYEQYF. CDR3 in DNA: TGTGCCAGCAGCTTGAGGCCTGGAGGGTACGAGCAGTACTTC.

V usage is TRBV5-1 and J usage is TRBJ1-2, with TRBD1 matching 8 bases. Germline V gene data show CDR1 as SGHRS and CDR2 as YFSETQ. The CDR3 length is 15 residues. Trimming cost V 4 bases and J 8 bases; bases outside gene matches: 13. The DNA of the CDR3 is TGCGCCAGCAGCAAAACAGAGACAGGGGTCAGGGGCTACACCTTC. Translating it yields CASSKTETGVRGYTF.

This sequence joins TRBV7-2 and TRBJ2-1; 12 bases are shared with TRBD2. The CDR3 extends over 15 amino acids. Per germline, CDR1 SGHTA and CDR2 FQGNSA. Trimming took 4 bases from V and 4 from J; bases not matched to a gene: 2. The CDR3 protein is CASSWTSGEYNEQFF. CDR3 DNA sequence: TGTGCCAGCAGCTGGACTAGCGGGGAGTACAATGAGCAGTTCTTC.